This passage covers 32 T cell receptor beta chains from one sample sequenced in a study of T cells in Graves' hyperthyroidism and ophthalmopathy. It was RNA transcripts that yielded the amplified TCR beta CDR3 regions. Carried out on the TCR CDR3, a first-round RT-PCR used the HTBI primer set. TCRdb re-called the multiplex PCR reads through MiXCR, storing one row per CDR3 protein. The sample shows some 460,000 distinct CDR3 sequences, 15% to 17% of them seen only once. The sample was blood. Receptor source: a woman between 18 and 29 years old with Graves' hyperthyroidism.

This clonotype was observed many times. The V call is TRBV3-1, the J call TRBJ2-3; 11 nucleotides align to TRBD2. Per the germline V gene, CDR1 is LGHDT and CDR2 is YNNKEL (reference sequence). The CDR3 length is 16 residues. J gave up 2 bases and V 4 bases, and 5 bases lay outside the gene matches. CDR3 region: CASSLRLAGITDTQYF. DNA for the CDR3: TGTGCCAGCAGCCTTCGACTAGCGGGGATCACAGATACGCAGTATTTT.

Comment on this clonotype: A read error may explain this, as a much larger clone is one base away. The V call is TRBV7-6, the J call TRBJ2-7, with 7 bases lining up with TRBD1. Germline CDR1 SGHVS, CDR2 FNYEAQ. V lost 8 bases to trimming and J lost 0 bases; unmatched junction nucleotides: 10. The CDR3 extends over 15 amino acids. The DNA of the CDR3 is TGTGCCAGCGGTCCAGAGGGGACAGCCTCCTACGAGCAGTACTTC. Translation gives CASGPEGTASYEQYF. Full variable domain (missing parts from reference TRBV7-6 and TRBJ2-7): GAGVSQSPRYKVTKRGQDVALRCDPISGHVSLYWYRQALGQGPEFLTYFNYEAQQDKSGLPNDRFSAERPEGSISTLTIQRTEQRDSAMYRCASGPEGTASYEQYFGPGTRLTVT.

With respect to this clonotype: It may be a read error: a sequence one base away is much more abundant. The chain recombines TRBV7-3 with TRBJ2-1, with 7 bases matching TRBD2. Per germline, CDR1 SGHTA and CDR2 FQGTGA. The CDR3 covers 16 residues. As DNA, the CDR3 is TGTGCCGGCAGCTTAATGGGAGGGTCCCATAGCAATGAGCAGTTCTTC. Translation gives CAGSLMGGSHSNEQFF.

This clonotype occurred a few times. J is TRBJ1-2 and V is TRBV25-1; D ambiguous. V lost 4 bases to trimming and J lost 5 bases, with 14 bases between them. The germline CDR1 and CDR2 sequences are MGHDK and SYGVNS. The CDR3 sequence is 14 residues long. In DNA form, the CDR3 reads TGTGCCAGCAGTGCGGACGGTGAGGTTTATGGCTACACCTTC. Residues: CASSADGEVYGYTF.

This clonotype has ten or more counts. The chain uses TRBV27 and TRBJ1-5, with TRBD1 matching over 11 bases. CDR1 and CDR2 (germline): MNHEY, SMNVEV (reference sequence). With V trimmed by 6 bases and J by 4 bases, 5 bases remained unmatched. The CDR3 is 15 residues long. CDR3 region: CASSGTGGGNQPQHF. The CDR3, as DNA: TGTGCCAGCAGCGGGACAGGGGGGGGGAATCAGCCCCAGCATTTT.

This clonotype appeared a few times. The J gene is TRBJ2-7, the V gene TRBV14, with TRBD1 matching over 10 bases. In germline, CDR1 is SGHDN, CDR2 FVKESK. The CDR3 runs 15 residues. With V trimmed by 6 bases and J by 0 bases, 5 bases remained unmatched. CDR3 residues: CASRLDRGLSYEQYF. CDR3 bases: TGTGCCAGCAGGCTAGACAGGGGGCTCTCCTACGAGCAGTACTTC.

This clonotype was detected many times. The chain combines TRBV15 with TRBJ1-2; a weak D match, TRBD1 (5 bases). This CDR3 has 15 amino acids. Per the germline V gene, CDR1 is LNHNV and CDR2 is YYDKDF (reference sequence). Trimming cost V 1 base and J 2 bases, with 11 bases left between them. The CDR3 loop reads CATSRGPPGNYGYTF. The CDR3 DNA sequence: TGTGCCACCAGCAGAGGGCCCCCAGGGAACTATGGCTACACCTTC.

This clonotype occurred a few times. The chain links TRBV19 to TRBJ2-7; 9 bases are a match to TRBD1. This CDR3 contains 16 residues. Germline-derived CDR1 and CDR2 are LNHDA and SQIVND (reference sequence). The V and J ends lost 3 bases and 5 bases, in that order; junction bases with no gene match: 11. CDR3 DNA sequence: TGTGCCAGTAGTATCTTGGCCGGGACAGGGAACGACGAGCAGTACTTC. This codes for CASSILAGTGNDEQYF. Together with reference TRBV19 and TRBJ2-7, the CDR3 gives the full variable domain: DGGITQSPKYLFRKEGQNVTLSCEQNLNHDAMYWYRQDPGQGLRLIYYSQIVNDFQKGDIAEGYSVSREKKESFPLTVTSAQKNPTAFYLCASSILAGTGNDEQYFGPGTRLTVT.

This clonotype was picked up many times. The CDR3 here is CASRTGNWNEKLFF. CDR3 nucleotide sequence: TGTGCCAGCCGAACAGGGAACTGGAATGAAAAACTGTTTTTT. The rearrangement joins TRBV2 to TRBJ1-4; the D gene is possibly TRBD1 (6 bases). The CDR3 is 14 amino acids. The V end lost 8 bases, the J end lost 5 bases, and 15 bases lay between the germline ends. The germline CDR1 and CDR2 sequences are SNHLY and FYNNEI.

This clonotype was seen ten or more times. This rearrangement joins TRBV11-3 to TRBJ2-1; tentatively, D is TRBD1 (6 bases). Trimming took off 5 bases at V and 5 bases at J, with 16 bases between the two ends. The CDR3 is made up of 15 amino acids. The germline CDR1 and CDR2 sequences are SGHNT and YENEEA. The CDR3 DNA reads TGTGCCAGCAGCCTACAGGGCGGGTCGGACAATGAGCAGTTCTTC. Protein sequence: CASSLQGGSDNEQFF.

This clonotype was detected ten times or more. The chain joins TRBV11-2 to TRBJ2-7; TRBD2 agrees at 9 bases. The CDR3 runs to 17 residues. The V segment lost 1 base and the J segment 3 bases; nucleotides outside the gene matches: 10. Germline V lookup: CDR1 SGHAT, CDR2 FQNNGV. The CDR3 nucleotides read TGTGCCAGCAGCTTAGCCCCGCTCACAGCGGGGGGCTACGAGCAGTACTTC. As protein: CASSLAPLTAGGYEQYF.

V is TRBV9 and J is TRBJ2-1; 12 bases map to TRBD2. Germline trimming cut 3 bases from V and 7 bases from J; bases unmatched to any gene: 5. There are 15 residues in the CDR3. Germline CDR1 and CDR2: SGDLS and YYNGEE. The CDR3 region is CASSATSGSWNEQFF. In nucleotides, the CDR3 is TGTGCCAGCAGCGCGACTAGCGGGAGCTGGAATGAGCAGTTCTTC.

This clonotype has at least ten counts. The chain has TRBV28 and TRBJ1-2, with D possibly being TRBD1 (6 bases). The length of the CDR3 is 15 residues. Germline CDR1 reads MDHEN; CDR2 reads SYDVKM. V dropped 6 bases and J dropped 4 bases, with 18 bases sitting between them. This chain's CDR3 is CASSQAGQTGYGYTF. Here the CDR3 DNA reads TGTGCCAGCAGCCAGGCTGGACAGACGGGCTATGGCTACACCTTC.

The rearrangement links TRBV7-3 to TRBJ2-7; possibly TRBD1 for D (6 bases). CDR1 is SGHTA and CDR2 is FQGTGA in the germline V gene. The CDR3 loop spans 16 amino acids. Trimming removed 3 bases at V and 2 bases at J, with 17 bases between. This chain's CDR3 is CASSFNNRDTTYEQYF. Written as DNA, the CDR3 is TGTGCCAGCAGCTTTAACAACCGGGACACAACCTACGAGCAGTACTTC.

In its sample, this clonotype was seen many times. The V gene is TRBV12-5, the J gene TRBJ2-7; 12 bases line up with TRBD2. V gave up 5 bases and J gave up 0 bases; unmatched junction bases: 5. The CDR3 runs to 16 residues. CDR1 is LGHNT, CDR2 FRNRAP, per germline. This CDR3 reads CASGPPTSGSSYEQYF. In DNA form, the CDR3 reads TGTGCTAGTGGTCCCCCGACTAGCGGGAGCTCCTACGAGCAGTACTTC.

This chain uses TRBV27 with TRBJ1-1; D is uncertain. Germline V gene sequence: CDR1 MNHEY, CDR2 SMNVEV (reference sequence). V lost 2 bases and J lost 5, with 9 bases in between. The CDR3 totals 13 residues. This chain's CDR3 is CASSLAEGTEAFF. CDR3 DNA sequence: TGTGCCAGCAGTTTAGCGGAAGGTACTGAAGCTTTCTTT.

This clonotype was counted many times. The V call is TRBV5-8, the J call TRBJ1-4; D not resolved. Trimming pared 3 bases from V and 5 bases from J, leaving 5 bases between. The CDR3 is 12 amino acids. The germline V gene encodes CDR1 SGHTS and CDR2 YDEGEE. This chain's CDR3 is CASSSLNEKLFF. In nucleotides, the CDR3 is TGTGCCAGCAGCTCCTTGAATGAAAAACTGTTTTTT.

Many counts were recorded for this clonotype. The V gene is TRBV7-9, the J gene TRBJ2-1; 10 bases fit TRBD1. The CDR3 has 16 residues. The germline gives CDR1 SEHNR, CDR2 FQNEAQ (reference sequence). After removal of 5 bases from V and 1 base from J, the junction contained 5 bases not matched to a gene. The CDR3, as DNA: TGTGCCAGCAGCGCCCGGACAGGGGGTTCCTACAATGAGCAGTTCTTC. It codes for CASSARTGGSYNEQFF.

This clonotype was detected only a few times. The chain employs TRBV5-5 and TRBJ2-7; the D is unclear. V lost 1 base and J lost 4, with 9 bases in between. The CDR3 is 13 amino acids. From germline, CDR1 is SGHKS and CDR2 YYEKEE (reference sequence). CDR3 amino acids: CASSLFSSYEQYF. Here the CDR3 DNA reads TGTGCCAGCAGCTTGTTTTCCAGTTACGAGCAGTACTTC.

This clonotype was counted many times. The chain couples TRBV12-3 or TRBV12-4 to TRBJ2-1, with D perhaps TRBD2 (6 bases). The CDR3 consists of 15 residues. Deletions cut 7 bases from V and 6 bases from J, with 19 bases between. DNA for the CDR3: TGTGCCAGCACTGGAGGGAGAGGGGTTGGCAATGAGCAGTTCTTC. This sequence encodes CASTGGRGVGNEQFF.

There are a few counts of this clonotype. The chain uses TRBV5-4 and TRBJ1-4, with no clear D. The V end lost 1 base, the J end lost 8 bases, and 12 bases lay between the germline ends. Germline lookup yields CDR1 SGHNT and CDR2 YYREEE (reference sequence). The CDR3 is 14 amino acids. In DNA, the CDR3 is TGTGCCAGCAGCTTGCACGCGACCAGCGAAAAACTGTTTTTT. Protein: CASSLHATSEKLFF.

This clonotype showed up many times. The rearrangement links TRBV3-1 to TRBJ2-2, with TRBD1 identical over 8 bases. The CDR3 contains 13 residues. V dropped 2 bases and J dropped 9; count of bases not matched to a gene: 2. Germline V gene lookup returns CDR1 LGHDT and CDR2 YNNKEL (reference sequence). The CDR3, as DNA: TGTGCCAGCAGCCAACGCAGGGGGCGGGAGCTGTTTTTT. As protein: CASSQRRGRELFF.

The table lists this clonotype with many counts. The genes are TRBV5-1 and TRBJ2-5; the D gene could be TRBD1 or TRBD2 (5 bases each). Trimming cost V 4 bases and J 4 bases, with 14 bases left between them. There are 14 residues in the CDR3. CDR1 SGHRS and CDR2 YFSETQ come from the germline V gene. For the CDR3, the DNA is TGCGCCAGCAGCACGGGGCCGGGGAGAGAGACCCAGTACTTC. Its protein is CASSTGPGRETQYF.

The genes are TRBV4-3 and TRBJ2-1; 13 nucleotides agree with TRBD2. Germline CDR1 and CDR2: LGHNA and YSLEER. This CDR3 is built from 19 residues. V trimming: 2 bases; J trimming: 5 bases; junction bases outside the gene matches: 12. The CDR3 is CASSQPGLAGRSPHNEQFF. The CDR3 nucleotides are TGCGCCAGCAGCCAACCGGGACTAGCGGGAAGGTCCCCTCACAATGAGCAGTTCTTC.

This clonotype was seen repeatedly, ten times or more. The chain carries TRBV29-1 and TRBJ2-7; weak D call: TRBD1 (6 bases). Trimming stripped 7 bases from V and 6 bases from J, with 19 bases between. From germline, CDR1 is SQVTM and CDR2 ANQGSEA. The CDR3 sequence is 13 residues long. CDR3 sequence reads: CSALPGKGGEQYF. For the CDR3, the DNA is TGCAGCGCATTGCCGGGCAAAGGGGGCGAGCAGTACTTC.

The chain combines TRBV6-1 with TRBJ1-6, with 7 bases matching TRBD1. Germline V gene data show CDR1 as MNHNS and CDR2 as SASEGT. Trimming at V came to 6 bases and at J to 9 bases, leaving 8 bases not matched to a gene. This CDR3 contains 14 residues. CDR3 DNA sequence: TGTGCCAGCAGCCAGGGGCAGGGGGTTTCACCCCTCCACTTT. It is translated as CASSQGQGVSPLHF.

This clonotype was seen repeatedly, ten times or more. CDR3 loop: CATKSGQGLHQPQHF. The CDR3 coding sequence is TGTGCCACCAAATCCGGGCAGGGACTTCATCAGCCCCAGCATTTT. The chain combines TRBV19 with TRBJ1-5; a weak D match, TRBD1 (5 bases). V gave up 10 bases and J gave up 5 bases, with 21 bases separating them. The germline V gene encodes CDR1 LNHDA and CDR2 SQIVND (reference sequence). The CDR3 is made up of 15 amino acids.

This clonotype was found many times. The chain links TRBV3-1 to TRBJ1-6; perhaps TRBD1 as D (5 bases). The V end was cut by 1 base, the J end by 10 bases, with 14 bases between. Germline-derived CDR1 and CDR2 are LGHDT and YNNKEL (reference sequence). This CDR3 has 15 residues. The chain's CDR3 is CASSQAGGEGSPLHF. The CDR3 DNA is TGTGCCAGCAGCCAAGCGGGAGGGGAAGGCTCACCCCTCCACTTT.

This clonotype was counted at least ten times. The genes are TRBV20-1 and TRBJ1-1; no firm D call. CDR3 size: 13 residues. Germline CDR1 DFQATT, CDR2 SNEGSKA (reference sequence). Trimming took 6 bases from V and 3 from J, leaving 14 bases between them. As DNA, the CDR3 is TGCAGTGCAATAACCCTTTTGGACACTGAAGCTTTCTTT. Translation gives CSAITLLDTEAFF.

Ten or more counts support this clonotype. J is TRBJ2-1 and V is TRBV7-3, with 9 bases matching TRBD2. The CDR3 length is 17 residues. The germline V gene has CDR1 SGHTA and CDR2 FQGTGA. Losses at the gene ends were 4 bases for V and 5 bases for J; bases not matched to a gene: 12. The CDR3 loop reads CASSSLGPGLANNEQFF. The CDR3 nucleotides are TGTGCCAGCAGCTCGCTAGGGCCGGGACTAGCTAACAATGAGCAGTTCTTC.

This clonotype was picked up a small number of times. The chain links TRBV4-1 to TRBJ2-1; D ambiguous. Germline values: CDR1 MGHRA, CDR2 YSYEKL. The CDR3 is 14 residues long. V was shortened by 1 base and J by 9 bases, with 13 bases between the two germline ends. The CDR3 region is CASSQGALAVEQFF. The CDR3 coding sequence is TGCGCCAGCAGCCAAGGGGCTCTGGCAGTTGAGCAGTTCTTC.

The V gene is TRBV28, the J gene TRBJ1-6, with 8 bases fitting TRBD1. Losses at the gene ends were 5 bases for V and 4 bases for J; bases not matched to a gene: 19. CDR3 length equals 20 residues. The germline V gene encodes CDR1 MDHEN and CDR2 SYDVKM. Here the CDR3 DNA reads TGTGCCAGCAGTCCTACCAGGACAGGGACGGGCTTCTCGTATAATTCACCCCTCCACTTT. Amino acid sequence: CASSPTRTGTGFSYNSPLHF.